This TCR beta chain was sequenced during a study of T cells in severe cutaneous drug reactions. About the study: Blister fluid/cells and PBMC came from acute- or recovery-stage patients.

Study observations and caveats: Blister cells averaged roughly 29% and PBMC around 5% TRBV12-4 in carbamazepine-induced Stevens-Johnson syndrome or toxic epidermal necrolysis patients.

The CDR3 consists of 13 residues. CDR1 and CDR2 from the germline V gene are GTSNPN and SVGIG (reference sequence). Carbamazepine had induced Stevens-Johnson syndrome or toxic epidermal necrolysis in the sequenced donors. The iRepertoire multiplex PCR system with TCR subtype-specific primers built both bulk and single-cell libraries. Bulk TCR beta libraries came from multiplex PCR with V, D, J primers. Input for bulk TCR libraries: roughly 100-550 ng RNA per sample. Reanalyzing the multiplex PCR reads, TCRdb keeps one entry per CDR3 protein, without DNA. In total, the table holds 20,000 to 25,000 distinct CDR3 sequences. This clonotype shows up as medium-sized (0.01 to 0.1%) by frequency. Its antigen is still unknown.

The origin of this receptor is a human donor with toxic epidermal necrolysis, a severe cutaneous drug reaction. Sequences were obtained from PBMCs. The rearrangement uses TRBV30 and TRBJ2-7; the D call from TCRdb, TRBD1, cannot be confirmed without DNA. The CDR3 spells CAWSAGQDDEQYF.